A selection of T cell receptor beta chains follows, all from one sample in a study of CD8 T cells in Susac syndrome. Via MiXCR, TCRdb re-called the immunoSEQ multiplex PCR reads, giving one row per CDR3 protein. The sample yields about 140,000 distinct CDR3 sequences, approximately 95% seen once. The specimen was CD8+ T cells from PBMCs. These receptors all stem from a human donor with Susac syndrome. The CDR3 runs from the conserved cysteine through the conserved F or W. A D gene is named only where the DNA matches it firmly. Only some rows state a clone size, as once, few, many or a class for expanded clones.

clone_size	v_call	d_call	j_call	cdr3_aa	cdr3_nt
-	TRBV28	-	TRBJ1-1	CASSPSTDEAFF	TGTGCCAGCAGTCCATCCACCGATGAAGCTTTCTTT
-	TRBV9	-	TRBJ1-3	CASSVGGTPGNTIYF	TGTGCCAGCAGCGTGGGGGGGACGCCTGGAAACACCATATATTTT
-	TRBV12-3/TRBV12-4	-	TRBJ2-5	CASSPPAGGRETQYF	TGTGCCAGCAGTCCTCCAGCAGGGGGGAGGGAGACCCAGTACTTC
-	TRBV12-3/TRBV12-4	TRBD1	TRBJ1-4	CASSIQGAPTNEKLFF	TGTGCCAGCAGTATTCAGGGGGCGCCGACTAATGAAAAACTGTTTTTT
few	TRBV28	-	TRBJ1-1	CASSPLVANTEAFF	TGTGCCAGCTCCCCCCTAGTAGCGAACACTGAAGCTTTCTTT
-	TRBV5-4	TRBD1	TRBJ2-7	CASSFRGGEYEQYF	TGTGCCAGCAGCTTCCGAGGGGGCGAGTACGAGCAGTACTTC
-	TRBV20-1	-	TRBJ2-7	CSARPEATYEQYF	TGCAGTGCTAGACCAGAGGCCACCTACGAGCAGTACTTC
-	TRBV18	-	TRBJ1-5	CASSQFAAPSAHQPQHF	TGTGCCAGCTCACAGTTTGCAGCTCCCTCGGCCCATCAGCCCCAGCATTTT
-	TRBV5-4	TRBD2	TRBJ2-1	CASSFWGGNEQFF	TGTGCCAGCAGCTTTTGGGGGGGCAATGAGCAGTTCTTC
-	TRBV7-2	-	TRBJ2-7	CASSLTAAAYEQYF	TGTGCCAGCAGCTTAACCGCGGCAGCCTACGAGCAGTACTTC
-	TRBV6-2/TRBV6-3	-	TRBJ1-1	CASSYLGGTEAFF	TGTGCCAGCAGTTACCTTGGGGGTACTGAAGCTTTCTTT
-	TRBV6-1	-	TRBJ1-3	CATYSHPTGNTIYF	TGTGCCACCTACAGCCACCCCACTGGAAACACCATATATTTT
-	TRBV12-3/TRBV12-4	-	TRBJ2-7	CASSLRGAFYEQYF	TGTGCCAGCAGTTTAAGGGGGGCTTTCTACGAGCAGTACTTC
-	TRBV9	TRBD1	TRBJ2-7	CASSVTGTDVDEQYF	TGTGCCAGCAGCGTGACCGGGACAGACGTTGACGAGCAGTACTTC
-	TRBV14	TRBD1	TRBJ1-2	CASSHEARGLSYGYTF	TGTGCCAGCAGCCATGAGGCGAGGGGGCTCTCCTATGGCTACACCTTC
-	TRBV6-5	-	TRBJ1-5	CATRLGVNNQPQHF	TGTGCCACCCGACTAGGGGTAAACAATCAGCCCCAGCATTTT
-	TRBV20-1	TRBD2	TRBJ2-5	CSARGLAGGPLTQYF	TGCAGTGCTCGCGGACTAGCGGGAGGGCCTTTGACCCAGTACTTC
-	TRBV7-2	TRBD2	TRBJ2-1	CASSLGTSHWNEQFF	TGTGCCAGCAGCTTAGGGACTAGCCACTGGAATGAGCAGTTCTTC
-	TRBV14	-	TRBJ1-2	CASSHAGRGVNYGYTF	TGTGCCAGCAGCCACGCTGGGAGGGGCGTGAACTATGGCTACACCTTC
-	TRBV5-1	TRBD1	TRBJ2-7	CASSSEPGQGVYEQYF	TGCGCCAGCAGCTCCGAACCGGGACAGGGGGTCTACGAGCAGTACTTC
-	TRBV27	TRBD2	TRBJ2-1	CASSLLGGGNEQFF	TGTGCCAGCAGTCTCCTCGGGGGAGGGAATGAGCAGTTCTTC
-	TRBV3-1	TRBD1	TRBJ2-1	CASSQAGTGSYNEQFF	TGTGCCAGCAGCCAAGCAGGGACAGGGTCCTACAATGAGCAGTTCTTC
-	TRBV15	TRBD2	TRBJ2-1	CATSGGGRNEQFF	TGTGCCACCAGCGGGGGGGGTCGCAATGAGCAGTTCTTC
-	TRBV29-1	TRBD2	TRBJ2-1	CSVFGGERSEQFF	TGCAGCGTCTTCGGGGGGGAGAGAAGTGAGCAGTTCTTC
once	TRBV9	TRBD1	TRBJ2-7	CASSVETGNEQYF	TGTGCCAGCAGCGTAGAGACAGGGAACGAGCAGTACTTC
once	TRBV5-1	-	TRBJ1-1	CASSDHMGAFF	TGCGCCAGCAGCGATCATATGGGCGCTTTCTTT
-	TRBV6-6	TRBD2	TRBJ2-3	CASSYVGGDTQYF	TGTGCCAGCAGTTACGTGGGAGGGGATACGCAGTATTTT
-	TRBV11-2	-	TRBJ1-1	CASSPFYSDTEAFF	TGTGCCAGCAGCCCATTTTATTCAGACACTGAAGCTTTCTTT
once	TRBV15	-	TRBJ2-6	CATSSPTGANVLTF	TGTGCCACCAGCAGTCCCACTGGGGCCAACGTCCTGACTTTC
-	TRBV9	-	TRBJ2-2	CASSVNPGDLGGTGELFF	TGTGCCAGCAGCGTAAACCCGGGGGATTTGGGAGGCACCGGGGAGCTGTTTTTT
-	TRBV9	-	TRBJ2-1	CASSDTWRDEQFF	TGTGCCAGCAGCGATACATGGCGGGATGAGCAGTTCTTC
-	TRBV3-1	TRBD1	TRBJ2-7	CASTGGLTYEQYF	TGTGCCAGCACAGGGGGCTTGACCTACGAGCAGTACTTC
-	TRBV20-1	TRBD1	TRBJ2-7	CSAPTGDRPSYEQYF	TGCAGTGCACCAACAGGGGACCGCCCCTCCTACGAGCAGTACTTC
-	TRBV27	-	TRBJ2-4	CASSLSGVIAKNIQYF	TGTGCCAGCAGTTTATCAGGGGTTATAGCCAAAAACATTCAGTACTTC
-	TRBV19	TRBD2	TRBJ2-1	CASVTSGNYNEQFF	TGTGCCAGCGTGACTAGCGGTAACTACAATGAGCAGTTCTTC
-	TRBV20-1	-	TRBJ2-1	CSAHLSYNEQFF	TGCAGTGCTCACCTGAGTTACAATGAGCAGTTCTTC
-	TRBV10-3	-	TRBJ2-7	CAISPSSYEQYF	TGTGCCATCAGCCCAAGCTCCTACGAGCAGTACTTC
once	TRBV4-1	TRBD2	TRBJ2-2	CASSQQTSGRFDGELFF	TGCGCCAGCAGCCAACAGACTAGCGGGAGGTTTGACGGGGAGCTGTTTTTT
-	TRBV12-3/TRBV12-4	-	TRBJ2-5	CASSSSGGRETQYF	TGTGCCAGCAGTTCATCGGGGGGCCGAGAGACCCAGTACTTC
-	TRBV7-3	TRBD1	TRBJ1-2	CASSFPGGNYGYTF	TGTGCCAGCAGCTTCCCAGGGGGCAACTATGGCTACACCTTC
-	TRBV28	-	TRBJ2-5	CGGVGVRETQYF	TGTGGAGGAGTGGGGGTTCGCGAGACCCAGTACTTC
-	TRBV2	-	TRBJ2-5	CASSEAEGVGGTQYF	TGTGCCAGCAGTGAAGCGGAAGGAGTAGGGGGGACCCAGTACTTC
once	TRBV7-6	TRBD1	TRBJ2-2	CVMDRGGGELFF	TGTGTCATGGACAGGGGCGGCGGGGAGCTGTTTTTT
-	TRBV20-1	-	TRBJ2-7	CSARLVISHEQYF	TGCAGTGCTAGGCTGGTTATCTCGCACGAGCAGTACTTC
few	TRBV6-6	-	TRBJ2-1	CASSSSYANEQFF	TGTGCCAGCAGTTCCTCTTATGCCAATGAGCAGTTCTTC
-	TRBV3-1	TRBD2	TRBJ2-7	CASSHPRTSGYYEQYF	TGTGCCAGCAGCCACCCACGGACTAGCGGTTACTACGAGCAGTACTTC
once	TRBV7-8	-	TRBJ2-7	CASSLGAVSYEQYF	TGTGCCAGCAGCTTAGGGGCAGTCTCCTACGAGCAGTACTTC
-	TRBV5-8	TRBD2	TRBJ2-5	CASSFLDAGAMETQYF	TGTGCCAGCAGCTTCCTCGACGCGGGAGCTATGGAGACCCAGTACTTC
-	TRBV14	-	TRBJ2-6	CASSLHSTGSLSGANVLTF	TGTGCCAGCAGCCTGCATAGTACAGGGTCACTCTCTGGGGCCAACGTCCTGACTTTC
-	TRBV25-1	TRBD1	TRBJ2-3	CASTDPGQGTDTQYF	TGTGCCAGCACTGACCCGGGACAGGGCACAGATACGCAGTATTTT